This TCR beta chain derives from a study of T cell repertoires in aging, cancer and after chemotherapy. The germline V and J ends were trimmed by 0 bases and 10 bases, with 12 bases remaining between them. Germline loops: CDR1 ENHRY, CDR2 SYGVKD. This CDR3 contains 13 residues. This clonotype occurred a few times. Antigen unknown. Findings of the study overall: In each cancer cohort, median generation probability increased across chemotherapy, suggesting thymic output rebounded. In cancer patients, declining TCR diversity with age involved lost richness and lost evenness.

Rearranged V-D-J TRB sequences were amplified with a mixed TRB-A/B primer pool. TCRdb independently ran MiXCR on the multiplex PCR reads; one entry per CDR3 protein. The data show 8,100 or so distinct CDR3 sequences, around 32% seen once. Amplification of TCR beta used genomic DNA extracted from peripheral blood. This receptor was obtained from a human donor in good health. The chain is built from TRBV10-3 and TRBJ1-1, with no clear D. Sequenced input: blood. Here the CDR3 reads CAISESLGAGAFF. CDR3 sequence (DNA): TGTGCCATCAGTGAGTCGTTAGGCGCCGGAGCTTTCTTT.